This T cell receptor (beta chain) was documented in a study of T cell changes during pregnancy in multiple sclerosis. Profiling relied on immunoSEQ multiplex PCR, and the TCRdb table lists in-frame clones only, not all of them. The top ten clones hold approximately 0.39% of a sample with under 50,000 clones, roughly nine tenths of them seen once. The CDR3 totals 16 residues. The V and J ends lost 4 bases and 0 bases respectively, with 11 bases between them. Per germline, CDR1 SGHNT and CDR2 YYREEE (reference sequence). The V gene is TRBV5-4, the J gene TRBJ2-6; TRBD1 might be the D (7 bases). The TCR originated in a female donor in good health, enrolled as a control in a pregnancy study. The sample was CD4+ T cells from peripheral blood mononuclear cells, taken in the second trimester of pregnancy. The CDR3 bases are TGTGCCAGCAGCCCCAGGGGGGCCTCTGGGGCCAACGTCCTGACTTTC. This translates into CASSPRGASGANVLTF.